Shown below are 17 T cell receptor beta chains from a single sample sequenced in a study of human T cells and chemical hapten exposure. Each CDR3 protein gets one entry after TCRdb re-called the RACE reads with MiXCR. This table holds some 60,000 distinct CDR3 sequences, 11% found once. The time point is: pre-sensitization, week 0. Treatment defined: therapeutic diphenylcyclopropenone sensitization with weekly scalp DPC. Specimen: whole blood, collected in connection with sensitization to the hapten diphenylcyclopropenone (DPC). The receptors come from a woman between 35 and 50 years old with alopecia areata. Some clones in this sample may be carry-over from other donors' samples.

The V and J genes are TRBV20-1 and TRBJ2-5; the match to TRBD1 covers 9 bases. Trimming cost V 5 bases and J 5 bases; bases outside gene matches: 3. Germline V gene data show CDR1 as DFQATT and CDR2 as SNEGSKA (reference sequence). The CDR3 has 12 amino acids. The CDR3, as DNA: TGCAGTGCTCACGACAGGGGGGAGACCCAGTACTTC. Protein: CSAHDRGETQYF.

The CDR3 DNA reads TGTGCCAGCAGCCCGACCGGGACAGGGCCCTTAGTGGGGTACGAGCAGTACTTC. It specifies CASSPTGTGPLVGYEQYF. The rearrangement joins TRBV9 to TRBJ2-7, with 9 nucleotides matching TRBD1. CDR1 and CDR2 (germline): SGDLS, YYNGEE. J gave up 4 bases and V 4 bases, and 18 bases lay outside the gene matches. The length of the CDR3 is 18 residues.

The chain links TRBV20-1 to TRBJ2-5; D ambiguous. The V end lost 2 bases, the J end lost 5 bases, and 15 bases lay between the germline ends. The CDR3 runs to 14 residues. Germline values: CDR1 DFQATT, CDR2 SNEGSKA (reference sequence). The CDR3 region is CSARILIVSETQYF. The CDR3 region has the DNA TGCAGTGCTAGAATCTTGATAGTTTCGGAGACCCAGTACTTC.

The chain is built from TRBV5-6 and TRBJ2-5; maybe TRBD1 (5 bases). With 0 bases removed from V and 5 bases from J, the gap between germline ends came to 17 bases. Germline CDR1 reads SGHDT; CDR2 reads YYEEEE. This CDR3 spans 16 amino acids. CDR3 region: CASSLGTAHPGETQYF. The CDR3 DNA is TGTGCCAGCAGCTTGGGCACAGCCCACCCAGGGGAGACCCAGTACTTC.

Many counts were recorded for this clonotype. The V call is TRBV6-2 or TRBV6-3, the J call TRBJ1-1, with D tentatively TRBD1 (5 bases). V gave up 6 bases and J gave up 4 bases, with 12 bases separating them. Looked up from germline, CDR1 is MNHEY and CDR2 is SVGEGT. The CDR3 totals 13 residues. CDR3 nucleotides: TGTGCCAGCAGCCCGGAGGGGATCACTGAAGCTTTCTTT. It specifies CASSPEGITEAFF.

This clonotype has just a few counts. This chain uses TRBV12-3 or TRBV12-4 with TRBJ2-7; 7 bases map to TRBD1. The CDR3 loop spans 13 amino acids. V trimming: 3 bases; J trimming: 7 bases; junction bases outside the gene matches: 6. The CDR3 DNA follows: TGTGCCAGCAGTTTGGGACAGTCTTGGGAGCAGTACTTC. Translated, it gives CASSLGQSWEQYF.

The table lists this clonotype with many counts. The chain employs TRBV7-7 and TRBJ2-1, with TRBD2 as a possible D gene (6 bases). Germline-derived CDR1 and CDR2 are SSHAT and FNYEAQ (reference sequence). This CDR3 has 15 residues. V was shortened by 5 bases and J by 2 bases, with 13 bases between the two germline ends. For the CDR3, the DNA is TGTGCCAGCAGCCTGGGGGGAGCCACCTACAATGAGCAGTTCTTC. Amino acid sequence: CASSLGGATYNEQFF.

The gene calls are TRBV30 and TRBJ1-4; the D gene is possibly TRBD1 (6 bases). The CDR3 covers 15 residues. Per the germline V gene, CDR1 is GTSNPN and CDR2 is SVGIG (reference sequence). V lost 2 bases and J lost 7, with 17 bases in between. The CDR3 DNA reads TGTGCCTGGAGTCCCGCGGGGGGCTTGGGTGAAAAACTGTTTTTT. It translates to CAWSPAGGLGEKLFF. Complete variable domain (other parts from reference TRBV30 and TRBJ1-4): SQTIHQWPATLVQPVGSPLSLECTVEGTSNPNLYWYRQAAGRGLQLLFYSVGIGQISSEVPQNLSASRPQDRQFILSSKKLLLSDSGFYLCAWSPAGGLGEKLFFGSGTQLSVL.

This clonotype was counted only a few times. J is TRBJ2-1 and V is TRBV11-3; 7 bases are a match to TRBD2. The junction had 6 bases not matched to a gene; V was cut back by 3 bases and J by 7 bases. The germline CDR1 and CDR2 sequences are SGHNT and YENEEA. CDR3 length: 14 amino acids. DNA of the CDR3: TGTGCCAGCAGCTTGGAGACTAGCAAGAATGAGCAGTTCTTC. Its protein product is CASSLETSKNEQFF.

This clonotype was seen a few times. Compared with germline, one end of the junction differs, possibly owing to a read error. The V call is TRBV18, the J call TRBJ2-2, with 10 bases identical to TRBD2. The CDR3 has 17 residues. Per the germline V gene, CDR1 is KGHSH and CDR2 is LQKENI. The CDR3 DNA follows: TGTGCCAGCTCATCACCTACTAGCGGGGCGAACACCGGGGAGCTGTTTTTT. Protein: CASSSPTSGANTGELFF.

This sequence joins TRBV11-2 and TRBJ2-7; TRBD1 agrees at 8 bases. Looked up from germline, CDR1 is SGHAT and CDR2 is FQNNGV. Trimming took 0 bases from V and 7 from J; bases not matched to a gene: 8. The CDR3 is made up of 15 amino acids. Here the CDR3 reads CASSLDSDRVREQYF. The CDR3 coding sequence is TGTGCCAGCAGCTTAGATTCGGACAGGGTCCGGGAGCAGTACTTC.

In this sample, this clonotype turned up a few times. The genes are TRBV19 and TRBJ2-1, with TRBD1 as a possible D gene (6 bases). Germline CDR1 reads LNHDA; CDR2 reads SQIVND (reference sequence). The V gene lost 3 bases and the J gene lost 0 bases, with 12 bases spanning the gap. CDR3 length equals 16 residues. This CDR3 is CASSISWGRSYNEQFF. DNA for the CDR3: TGTGCCAGTAGTATCTCTTGGGGGCGCTCCTACAATGAGCAGTTCTTC.

The chain joins TRBV20-1 to TRBJ2-2, with 7 bases lining up with TRBD2. The CDR3 covers 16 residues. V was pared by 3 bases and J by 0 bases, with 7 bases of the junction left unmatched. Germline V gene sequence: CDR1 DFQATT, CDR2 SNEGSKA (reference sequence). CDR3 DNA sequence: TGCAGTGCTAGCTCGCGGGAGAGTACGAACACCGGGGAGCTGTTTTTT. Its protein product is CSASSRESTNTGELFF.

This clonotype showed up just a few times. This rearrangement joins TRBV9 to TRBJ2-1; maybe TRBD2 (7 bases). This CDR3 contains 15 residues. Germline V gene lookup returns CDR1 SGDLS and CDR2 YYNGEE. V lost 4 bases and J 8 bases, leaving 19 bases between the germline ends. Here the CDR3 reads CASSSSSAGAHEQFF. Written as DNA, the CDR3 is TGTGCCAGCAGCTCCTCCTCGGCGGGGGCACATGAGCAGTTCTTC.

The chain carries TRBV6-2 or TRBV6-3 and TRBJ2-3, with 13 bases lining up with TRBD2. The CDR3 totals 15 residues. The germline gives CDR1 MNHEY, CDR2 SVGEGT. J lost 4 bases, V lost 6 bases, and 4 bases had no gene match. The CDR3 sequence: CASRPGLAGADTQYF. The CDR3 nucleotides are TGTGCCAGCAGACCAGGACTAGCGGGAGCAGATACGCAGTATTTT.

The gene calls are TRBV4-1 and TRBJ1-1; unclear D gene. The CDR3 runs to 14 residues. Germline V lookup: CDR1 MGHRA, CDR2 YSYEKL. The V end was cut by 1 base, the J end by 1 base, with 7 bases between. The CDR3, as DNA: TGCGCCAGCAGCCAAGTTTCGGGGAACACTGAAGCTTTCTTT. Translating it yields CASSQVSGNTEAFF.

This clonotype was detected many times. The chain uses TRBV2 and TRBJ2-1; D may be TRBD2 (5 bases). V was shortened by 1 base and J by 9 bases, with 13 bases between the two germline ends. The length of the CDR3 is 14 residues. Germline V gene sequence: CDR1 SNHLY, CDR2 FYNNEI. The CDR3 loop is CASSEVVGSGEQFF. The CDR3 DNA follows: TGTGCCAGCAGTGAAGTGGTAGGCAGCGGTGAGCAGTTCTTC.